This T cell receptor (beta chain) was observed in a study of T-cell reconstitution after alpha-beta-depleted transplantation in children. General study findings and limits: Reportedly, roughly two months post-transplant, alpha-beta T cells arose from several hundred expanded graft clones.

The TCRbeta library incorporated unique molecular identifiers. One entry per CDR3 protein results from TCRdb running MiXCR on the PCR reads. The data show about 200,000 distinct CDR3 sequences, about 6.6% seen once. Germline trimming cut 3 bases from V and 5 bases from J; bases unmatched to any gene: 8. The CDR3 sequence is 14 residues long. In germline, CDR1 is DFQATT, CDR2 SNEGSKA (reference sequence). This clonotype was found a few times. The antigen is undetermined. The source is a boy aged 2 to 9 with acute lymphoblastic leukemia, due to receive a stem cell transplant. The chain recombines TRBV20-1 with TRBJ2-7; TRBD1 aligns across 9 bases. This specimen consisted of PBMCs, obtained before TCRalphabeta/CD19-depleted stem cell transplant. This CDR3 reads CSARNRGRRDEQYF. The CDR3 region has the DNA TGCAGTGCTAGGAACAGGGGGCGAAGGGACGAGCAGTACTTC.